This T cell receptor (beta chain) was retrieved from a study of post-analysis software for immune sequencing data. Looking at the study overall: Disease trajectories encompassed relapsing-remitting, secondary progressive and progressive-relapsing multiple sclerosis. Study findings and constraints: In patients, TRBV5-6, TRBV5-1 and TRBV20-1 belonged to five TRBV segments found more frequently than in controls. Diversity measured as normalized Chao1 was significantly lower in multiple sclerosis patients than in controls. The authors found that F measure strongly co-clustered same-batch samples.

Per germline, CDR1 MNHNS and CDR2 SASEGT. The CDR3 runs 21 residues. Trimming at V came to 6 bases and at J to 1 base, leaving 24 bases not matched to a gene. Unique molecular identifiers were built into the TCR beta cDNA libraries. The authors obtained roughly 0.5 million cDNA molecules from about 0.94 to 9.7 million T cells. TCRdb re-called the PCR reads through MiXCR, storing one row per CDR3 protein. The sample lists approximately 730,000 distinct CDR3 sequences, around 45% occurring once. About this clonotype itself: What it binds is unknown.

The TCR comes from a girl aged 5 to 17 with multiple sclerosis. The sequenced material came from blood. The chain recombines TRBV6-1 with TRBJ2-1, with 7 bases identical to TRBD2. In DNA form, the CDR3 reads TGTGCCAGCAGCGAGACTAGCCTACGCGGGGGAGGGGTTTTTTCCTACAATGAGCAGTTCTTC. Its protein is CASSETSLRGGGVFSYNEQFF.